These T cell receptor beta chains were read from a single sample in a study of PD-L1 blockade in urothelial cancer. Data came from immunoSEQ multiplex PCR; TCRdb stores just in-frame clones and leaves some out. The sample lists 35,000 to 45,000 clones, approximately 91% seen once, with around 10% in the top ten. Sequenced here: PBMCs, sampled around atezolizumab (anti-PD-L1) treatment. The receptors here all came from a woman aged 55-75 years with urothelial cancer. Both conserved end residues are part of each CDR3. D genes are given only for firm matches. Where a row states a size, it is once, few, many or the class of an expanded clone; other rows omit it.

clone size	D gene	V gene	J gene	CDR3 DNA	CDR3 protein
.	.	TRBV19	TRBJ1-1	TGTGCCAGTACAGGGTATATGAGGATGAACACTGAAGCTTTCTTT	CASTGYMRMNTEAFF
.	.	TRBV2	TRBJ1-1	TGTGCCAGCAGTGAGCTGGGGGCGAACACTGAAGCTTTCTTT	CASSELGANTEAFF
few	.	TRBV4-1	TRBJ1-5	TGCGCCAGCAGCCAAGTCAGGGTTAGCAATCAGCCCCAGCATTTT	CASSQVRVSNQPQHF
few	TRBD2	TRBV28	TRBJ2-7	TGTGCCAGCAGACGAGGTTGGGGTTATAGGGAGAGTGAACTAGCGGGAGGACCCTACGAGCAGTACTTC	CASRRGWGYRESELAGGPYEQYF
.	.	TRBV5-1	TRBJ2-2	TGCGCCAGCAGCTCACAGGAACGAGCCGGGGAGCTGTTTTTT	CASSSQERAGELFF
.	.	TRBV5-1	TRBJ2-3	TGCGCCAGCAGCTTACCCAAGCCCCCAGATACGCAGTATTTT	CASSLPKPPDTQYF
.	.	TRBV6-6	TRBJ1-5	TGTGCCAGCAGTGCCGGGAATATTGGCAATCAGCCCCAGCATTTT	CASSAGNIGNQPQHF
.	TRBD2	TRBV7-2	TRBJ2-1	TGTGCCAGCAGCTTACCTAGCGGGACCCGGCGAGGGGGGCACAATGAGCAGTTCTTC	CASSLPSGTRRGGHNEQFF
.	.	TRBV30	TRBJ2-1	TGTGCTTCTTGGCGGGGGCCGGGGCACAATGAGCAGTTCTTC	CASWRGPGHNEQFF
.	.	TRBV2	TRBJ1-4	TGTGCCAGCCGCTTCCAGGGGAATGAAAAACTGTTTTTT	CASRFQGNEKLFF
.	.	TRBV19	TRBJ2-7	TGTGCCAGTACCTCCCATGGAGCGCAAACCTACGAGCAGTACTTC	CASTSHGAQTYEQYF
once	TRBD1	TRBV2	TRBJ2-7	TGTGCCAGCAGTCCGGGACAGGGAGGCTACGAGCAGTACTTC	CASSPGQGGYEQYF
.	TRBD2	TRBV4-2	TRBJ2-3	TGTGCCAGCAGCCAAGATTCTAGCGGGAGCACAGATACGCAGTATTTT	CASSQDSSGSTDTQYF
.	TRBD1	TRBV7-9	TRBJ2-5	TGTGCCAGCAGCTTAGCGGGGACAGGGTTGTTTCGAGAGACCCAGTACTTC	CASSLAGTGLFRETQYF
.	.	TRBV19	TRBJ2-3	TGTGCCAGTAGCGCGGAATATAGCACAGATACGCAGTATTTT	CASSAEYSTDTQYF
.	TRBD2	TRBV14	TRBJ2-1	TGTGCCAGCAGCCAAGGGGGGACTAGCTGGTATGAGCAGTTCTTC	CASSQGGTSWYEQFF
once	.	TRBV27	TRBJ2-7	TGTGCCAGCAGTTCGCCGGGTGTAAGTCTCTACGAGCAGTACTTC	CASSSPGVSLYEQYF
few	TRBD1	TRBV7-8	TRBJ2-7	TGTGCCAGCAGCTTAGACAGGGGTAATTCGGGGTACGAGCAGTACTTC	CASSLDRGNSGYEQYF
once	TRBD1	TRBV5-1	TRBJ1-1	TGCGCCAGCGCCGGACAGGGTGGCGGCACTGAAGCTTTCTTT	CASAGQGGGTEAFF
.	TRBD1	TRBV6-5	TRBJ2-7	TGTGCCAGCAGTTACTCTCTAACAGGGGGGCTCGAGCAGTACTTC	CASSYSLTGGLEQYF
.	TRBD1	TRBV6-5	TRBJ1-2	TGTGCCAGCAGTTACTCACGGACAGGGGGATCTGGCTACACCTTC	CASSYSRTGGSGYTF
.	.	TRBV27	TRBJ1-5	TGTGCCAGCAGTAAGGGCCCGGGGAATCAGCCCCAGCATTTT	CASSKGPGNQPQHF
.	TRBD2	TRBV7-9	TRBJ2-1	TGTGCCAGCAGCTTAAGGAGCGGGACCCACAATGAGCAGTTCTTC	CASSLRSGTHNEQFF
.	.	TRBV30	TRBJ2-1	TGTGCCTGGAGGAAGGACTTTTCAAGCTCCTACAATGAGCAGTTCTTC	CAWRKDFSSSYNEQFF
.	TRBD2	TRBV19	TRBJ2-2	TGTGCCAGTAGTATAGGACTAGCGGGAGGGCGGACCGGGGAGCTGTTTTTT	CASSIGLAGGRTGELFF
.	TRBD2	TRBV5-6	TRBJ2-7	TGTGCCAGCATAAAGCGGGAGAAATCCTACGAGCAGTACTTC	CASIKREKSYEQYF
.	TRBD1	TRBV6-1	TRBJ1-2	TGTGCCAGCAGTACCGGACAGGGACGCTATGGCTACACCTTC	CASSTGQGRYGYTF